Following are 32 T cell receptor beta chains from one sample sequenced in a study of T cell responses to AZD1222 COVID-19 vaccine. The repertoire was sequenced with immunoSEQ multiplex PCR; TCRdb's copy has only in-frame clones and lacks some. In the table there are about 100,000 clones, approximately 90% of which are singletons. Sample: peripheral blood, taken on day 0 of AZD1222 vaccination. All receptors come from an adult in good health.

This sequence joins TRBV11-2 and TRBJ1-5; TRBD1 agrees at 9 bases. The ends lost 4 bases at V and 3 bases at J; junction bases unmatched: 7. CDR3 length: 16 amino acids. Germline CDR1 SGHAT, CDR2 FQNNGV. CDR3 coding DNA: TGTGCCAGCAGCTCTTACAGGGGGCGGAACAATCAGCCCCAGCATTTT. It is translated as CASSSYRGRNNQPQHF.

The gene calls are TRBV7-9 and TRBJ2-1; a possible D gene is TRBD2 (6 bases). Germline loops: CDR1 SEHNR, CDR2 FQNEAQ (reference sequence). Between the trimmed V and J ends, which lost 5 bases and 5 bases, there was a span of 10 bases. The CDR3 length is 13 residues. CDR3 region: CASSLSGHNEQFF. The CDR3 nucleotides read TGTGCCAGCAGCCTTAGCGGTCACAATGAGCAGTTCTTC.

The chain's CDR3 is CASSAGTSEGNQPQHF. The CDR3 DNA is TGTGCCAGCAGCGCTGGGACATCAGAGGGCAATCAGCCCCAGCATTTT. The rearrangement uses TRBV9 and TRBJ1-5, with D perhaps TRBD1 (6 bases). The germline V and J ends were trimmed by 3 bases and 2 bases, with 15 bases remaining between them. The CDR3 consists of 16 residues. Germline CDR1 is SGDLS and CDR2 is YYNGEE.

The V and J genes are TRBV6-5 and TRBJ2-7; weak D call: TRBD2 (6 bases). Germline V lookup: CDR1 MNHEY, CDR2 SVGAGI. V dropped 4 bases and J dropped 0 bases, with 13 bases sitting between them. This CDR3 comprises 15 residues. The CDR3 DNA is TGTGCCAGCAGTTCACGGGTGGGGGGCTCCTACGAGCAGTACTTC. Translating gives CASSSRVGGSYEQYF.

The V and J genes are TRBV11-3 and TRBJ2-7, with 9 positions matching TRBD1. V shed 8 bases, J shed 4 bases, and the junction held 6 bases outside the gene matches. Germline values: CDR1 SGHNT, CDR2 YENEEA. The CDR3 length is 13 residues. The CDR3 is CASAGTGLYEQYF. The CDR3 DNA sequence: TGTGCCAGCGCCGGGACAGGGCTTTACGAGCAGTACTTC.

This chain joins TRBV5-6 and TRBJ1-2, with D tentatively TRBD1 (6 bases). Germline V CDR1 and CDR2: SGHDT, YYEEEE. This CDR3 spans 13 amino acids. V was cut by 0 bases and J by 8 bases, with 11 bases left in between. This chain's CDR3 is CASSLEAGEGYTF. The CDR3, as DNA: TGTGCCAGCAGCTTGGAGGCAGGGGAAGGCTACACCTTC.

In its sample, this clone was seen once. The chain links TRBV11-3 to TRBJ1-2; D gene ambiguous. V dropped 1 base and J dropped 2 bases, with 5 bases sitting between them. Germline V CDR1 and CDR2: SGHNT, YENEEA. The CDR3 totals 13 residues. The CDR3 here is CASSLGQNYGYTF. The CDR3 bases are TGTGCCAGCAGCTTAGGGCAGAACTATGGCTACACCTTC.

The rearrangement links TRBV29-1 to TRBJ2-1; D is perhaps TRBD2 (6 bases). The CDR3 has 13 amino acids. V lost 4 bases and J 10 bases, leaving 17 bases between the germline ends. CDR1 and CDR2 from the germline V gene are SQVTM and ANQGSEA. The CDR3 sequence is CSVVLGTLREQFF. CDR3 DNA sequence: TGCAGCGTTGTATTAGGGACTTTAAGGGAGCAGTTCTTC.

CDR3 in DNA: TGTGCCAGCAGTGAAACTCGCGGGCGTAGCTCCTACAATGAGCAGTTCTTC. It translates to CASSETRGRSSYNEQFF. The chain couples TRBV6-1 to TRBJ2-1; maybe TRBD2 (5 bases). The CDR3 length is 17 residues. V gave up 2 bases and J gave up 0 bases, with 14 bases separating them. CDR1 is MNHNS, CDR2 SASEGT, per germline.

The J gene is TRBJ2-1, the V gene TRBV9; D remains ambiguous. The CDR3 totals 15 residues. V was shortened by 0 bases and J by 0 bases, with 7 bases between the two germline ends. Germline CDR1 SGDLS, CDR2 YYNGEE. CDR3 residues: CASSVVGSSYNEQFF. The DNA of the CDR3 is TGTGCCAGCAGCGTAGTTGGTAGCTCCTACAATGAGCAGTTCTTC.

The rearrangement uses TRBV7-9 and TRBJ1-4; D not certain. V was shortened by 1 base and J by 8 bases, with 11 bases between the two germline ends. Germline V gives CDR1 SEHNR, CDR2 FQNEAQ (reference sequence). The CDR3 is made up of 14 amino acids. DNA for the CDR3: TGTGCCAGCAGCTTAGGGGGAATGCAAGAAAAACTGTTTTTT. Translated: CASSLGGMQEKLFF.

This clone was recorded once. The chain combines TRBV30 with TRBJ2-7; unclear D gene. The CDR3 contains 14 residues. The V gene lost 4 bases and the J gene lost 0 bases, with 13 bases spanning the gap. Germline V gene lookup returns CDR1 GTSNPN and CDR2 SVGIG (reference sequence). The CDR3 loop reads CAWTISGTSYEQYF. CDR3 DNA: TGTGCCTGGACGATTTCGGGTACCTCCTACGAGCAGTACTTC.

V and J are TRBV7-9 and TRBJ2-3, with 7 bases aligning to TRBD1. The CDR3 has 14 residues. The V and J ends lost 5 bases and 2 bases, in that order; junction bases with no gene match: 4. Germline CDR1 reads SEHNR; CDR2 reads FQNEAQ (reference sequence). The CDR3 here is CASSQGEFTDTQYF. The CDR3 DNA follows: TGTGCCAGCAGCCAGGGGGAGTTCACAGATACGCAGTATTTT.

V and J are TRBV14 and TRBJ1-1, with 11 nucleotides matching TRBD1. Germline CDR1 is SGHDN and CDR2 is FVKESK. With 3 bases clipped from V and 5 bases from J, the junction kept 11 bases outside the gene matches. The CDR3 has 17 amino acids. The CDR3 sequence: CASSQSIGQGARTEAFF. In nucleotides, the CDR3 is TGTGCCAGCAGCCAGAGTATCGGACAGGGGGCGAGAACTGAAGCTTTCTTT.

The genes are TRBV13 and TRBJ2-2; 7 nucleotides line up with TRBD2. The V segment lost 2 bases and the J segment 4 bases; nucleotides outside the gene matches: 4. The V gene's germline CDR1 is PRHDT and CDR2 FYEKMQ (reference sequence). This CDR3 has 15 amino acids. This CDR3 reads CASSLRGRITGELFF. CDR3 bases: TGTGCCAGCAGCTTACGCGGGAGAATCACCGGGGAGCTGTTTTTT.

A single count supports this clone. J is TRBJ1-2 and V is TRBV5-1, with 7 bases that match TRBD1. CDR1 and CDR2 from the germline V gene are SGHRS and YFSETQ. Trimming cost V 1 base and J 6 bases; bases outside gene matches: 9. The CDR3 runs 15 residues. CDR3 DNA: TGCGCCAGCAGCTTGCCGGAACAGGGGATCGATGGCTACACCTTC. Residues: CASSLPEQGIDGYTF.

The rearrangement uses TRBV5-1 and TRBJ1-2, with D hard to call. Trimming stripped 2 bases from V and 3 bases from J, with 14 bases between. CDR3 size: 15 residues. CDR1 is SGHRS, CDR2 YFSETQ, per germline. The CDR3 protein is CASSFSVTGDYGYTF. CDR3 DNA sequence: TGCGCCAGCAGCTTCTCGGTCACGGGCGACTATGGCTACACCTTC. The full variable domain, in which reference TRBV5-1 and TRBJ1-2 provide the parts outside the CDR3, is KAGVTQTPRYLIKTRGQQVTLSCSPISGHRSVSWYQQTPGQGLQFLFEYFSETQRNKGNFPGRFSGRQFSNSRSEMNVSTLELGDSALYLCASSFSVTGDYGYTFGSGTRLTVV.

This rearrangement joins TRBV9 to TRBJ2-5; 7 bases map to TRBD2. The CDR3 spans 13 residues. After removal of 3 bases from V and 5 bases from J, the junction contained 4 bases not matched to a gene. Germline-derived CDR1 and CDR2 are SGDLS and YYNGEE. The CDR3 DNA follows: TGTGCCAGCAGCGCCGGGACTATTGAGACCCAGTACTTC. This sequence encodes CASSAGTIETQYF.

The J gene is TRBJ2-1, the V gene TRBV5-6; TRBD2 matches 11 bases. Germline V gene data show CDR1 as SGHDT and CDR2 as YYEEEE. The CDR3 has 16 residues. The J segment lost 8 bases and the V segment lost 4 bases, leaving 11 bases of the junction unmatched. DNA for the CDR3: TGTGCCAGCAGCCAGGCCACTAGCGGGAGTTATTATGAGCAGTTCTTC. Amino acids: CASSQATSGSYYEQFF.

The chain employs TRBV4-1 and TRBJ1-2; D not certain. The CDR3 is 15 residues long. The germline gives CDR1 MGHRA, CDR2 YSYEKL. V lost 1 base and J lost 0, with 9 bases in between. CDR3 in amino acids: CASSQVAGTNYGYTF. The CDR3 nucleotides are TGCGCCAGCAGCCAAGTGGCGGGGACTAACTATGGCTACACCTTC.

The rearrangement links TRBV24-1 to TRBJ2-7, with 7 bases lining up with TRBD1. After removal of 9 bases from V and 1 base from J, the junction contained 5 bases not matched to a gene. This CDR3 spans 13 amino acids. Per germline, CDR1 KGHDR and CDR2 SFDVKD. The CDR3 is CATAPGQSYEQYF. The CDR3 DNA sequence: TGTGCCACCGCCCCGGGACAGTCCTACGAGCAGTACTTC.

The rearrangement links TRBV28 to TRBJ1-4; D gene uncertain. Trimming cost V 5 bases and J 10 bases, with 5 bases left between them. The CDR3 is 10 residues long. Germline CDR1 and CDR2: MDHEN and SYDVKM. Here the CDR3 reads CASSGRKLFF. DNA for the CDR3: TGTGCCAGCAGTGGCCGAAAACTGTTTTTT.

Concerning this clone: The junction shows a germline mismatch at one end, possibly a read error. The chain uses TRBV2 and TRBJ2-5, with a possible D match to TRBD1 (6 bases). The V gene's germline CDR1 is SNHLY and CDR2 FYNNEI. This CDR3 is built from 14 residues. CDR3 in amino acids: CASSGTHPQEAQYF. The CDR3 nucleotides read TGTGCCAGCAGCGGGACACACCCTCAAGAGGCCCAGTACTTC. Full variable domain (outside the CDR3, taken from reference TRBV2 and TRBJ2-5): EPEVTQTPSHQVTQMGQEVILRCVPISNHLYFYWYRQILGQKVEFLVSFYNNEISEKSEIFDDQFSVERPDGSNFTLKIRSTKLEDSAMYFCASSGTHPQEAQYFGPGTRLLVL.

The V gene is TRBV2, the J gene TRBJ1-2; 9 nucleotides match TRBD1. Germline V lookup: CDR1 SNHLY, CDR2 FYNNEI. V lost 0 bases, J lost 4 bases, and 12 bases stayed unmatched. The CDR3 runs to 18 residues. CDR3 coding DNA: TGTGCCAGCAGTGAAGCGCATGGGACAGGGCAAGTTGCCTATGGCTACACCTTC. Amino acid sequence: CASSEAHGTGQVAYGYTF.

The J gene is TRBJ2-3, the V gene TRBV30, with D perhaps being TRBD1 or TRBD2 (5 bases each). The CDR3 consists of 13 residues. Trimming stripped 5 bases from V and 1 base from J, with 10 bases between. Germline V CDR1 and CDR2: GTSNPN, SVGIG (reference sequence). The DNA for the CDR3 is TGTGCCTGGTATTGGGGACGCACAGATACGCAGTATTTT. This encodes CAWYWGRTDTQYF. The full variable domain, in which reference TRBV30 and TRBJ2-3 provide the parts outside the CDR3, is SQTIHQWPATLVQPVGSPLSLECTVEGTSNPNLYWYRQAAGRGLQLLFYSVGIGQISSEVPQNLSASRPQDRQFILSSKKLLLSDSGFYLCAWYWGRTDTQYFGPGTRLTVL.

This sequence joins TRBV12-3 or TRBV12-4 and TRBJ1-5; no firm D call. The ends were cut back, 6 bases at V and 4 bases at J, with 10 bases in the middle. The CDR3 extends over 13 amino acids. The CDR3 region has the DNA TGTGCCAGCAGCCGGGCCCCGAATCAGCCCCAGCATTTT. Translated: CASSRAPNQPQHF.

The chain couples TRBV3-1 (or the pseudogene TRBV3-2) to TRBJ2-1, with a tentative D call TRBD1 (6 bases). CDR3 length equals 12 residues. Germline V CDR1 and CDR2: LGHDT, YNNKEL (reference sequence). Trimming pared 4 bases from V and 7 bases from J, leaving 8 bases between. The CDR3 DNA sequence: TGTGCCAGCAGCCTCCAGGGGAATGAGCAGTTCTTC. It specifies CASSLQGNEQFF.

In this sample, this clone turned up once. The chain couples TRBV7-9 to TRBJ1-5; TRBD1 is a possible D gene (5 bases). Germline V gives CDR1 SEHNR, CDR2 FQNEAQ (reference sequence). CDR3 length: 14 amino acids. The CDR3 reads CAVGGSGENQPQHF. CDR3 sequence (DNA): TGTGCAGTTGGGGGGTCCGGTGAGAATCAGCCCCAGCATTTT. Together with reference TRBV7-9 and TRBJ1-5, the CDR3 gives the full variable domain: DTGVSQNPRHKITKRGQNVTFRCDPISEHNRLYWYRQTLGQGPEFLTYFQNEAQLEKSRLLSDRFSAERPKGSFSTLEIQRTEQGDSAMYLCAVGGSGENQPQHFGDGTRLSIL.

This clone appeared a single time. The chain carries TRBV7-8 and TRBJ2-5; TRBD2 might be the D (5 bases). The V and J ends lost 7 bases and 5 bases respectively, with 14 bases between them. The CDR3 runs to 13 residues. Per the germline V gene, CDR1 is SGHVS and CDR2 is FQNEAQ. CDR3 nucleotide sequence: TGTGCCAGCACCCGCGAGAGGGCGGAGACCCAGTACTTC. This codes for CASTRERAETQYF.

This rearrangement joins TRBV4-2 to TRBJ1-5; the match to TRBD1 covers 10 bases. Looked up from germline, CDR1 is LGHNA and CDR2 is YNFKEQ. V shed 4 bases and J 2 bases; nucleotides not matched to a gene: 8. The CDR3 length is 17 residues. CDR3 residues: CASSRSTGGIGNQPQHF. DNA for the CDR3: TGTGCCAGCAGCCGCTCGACAGGGGGCATTGGCAATCAGCCCCAGCATTTT.

In this sample, this clone turned up a few times. The chain has TRBV19 and TRBJ2-2; D gene unclear. V dropped 7 bases and J dropped 1 base, with 10 bases sitting between them. This CDR3 is built from 14 residues. Germline V gene lookup returns CDR1 LNHDA and CDR2 SQIVND (reference sequence). In DNA form, the CDR3 reads TGTGCCAGTACCCCTTCTCGGAACACCGGGGAGCTGTTTTTT. It specifies CASTPSRNTGELFF.

This clone was found a few times. The genes are TRBV5-8 and TRBJ1-2; weak D call: TRBD1 (5 bases). V was shortened by 1 base and J by 12 bases, with 10 bases between the two germline ends. The CDR3 runs to 11 residues. Germline CDR1 SGHTS, CDR2 YDEGEE. The CDR3 loop reads CASSLNRRNTF. The CDR3 DNA reads TGTGCCAGCAGCTTGAACAGGAGGAACACCTTC.